The clone carrying this T cell receptor (beta chain) appeared a single time. The junction does not match germline at one end; this may be a read error. This sample includes further DNA sequences coding for the same CDR3. These data come from a study of brain metastases from non-small cell lung cancer. Profiling relied on immunoSEQ multiplex PCR, and the TCRdb table lists in-frame clones only, not all of them. The sample has roughly 4,000 clones, just over 85% seen once. CDR1 is LNHDA, CDR2 SQIVND, per germline (reference sequence). This CDR3 is built from 14 residues. The TCR originated in a donor at least 40 years old with non-small cell lung cancer. The sequencing input was primary lung tumor tissue. The chain carries TRBV19 and TRBJ1-1; D not resolved. Here the CDR3 reads CASSIGGLNTEAFF. DNA of the CDR3: TGTGCCAGTAGTATAGGAGGGTTGAACACTGAAGCTTTTTTT. The complete variable domain, with remaining parts taken from reference TRBV19 and TRBJ1-1, reads DGGITQSPKYLFRKEGQNVTLSCEQNLNHDAMYWYRQDPGQGLRLIYYSQIVNDFQKGDIAEGYSVSREKKESFPLTVTSAQKNPTAFYLCASSIGGLNTEAFFGQGTRLTVV.